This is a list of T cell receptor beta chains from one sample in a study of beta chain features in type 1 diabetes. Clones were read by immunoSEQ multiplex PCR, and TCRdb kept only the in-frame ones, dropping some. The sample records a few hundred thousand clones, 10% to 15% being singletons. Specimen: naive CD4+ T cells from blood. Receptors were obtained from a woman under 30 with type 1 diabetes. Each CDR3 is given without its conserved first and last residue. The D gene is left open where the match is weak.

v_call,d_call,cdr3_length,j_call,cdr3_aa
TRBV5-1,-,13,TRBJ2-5,ASSLVASAEETQY
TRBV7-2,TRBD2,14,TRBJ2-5,ASSPRTTSGGETQY
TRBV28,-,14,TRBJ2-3,ASSSDPGQPTDTQY
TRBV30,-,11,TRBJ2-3,AWSTSNTDTQY
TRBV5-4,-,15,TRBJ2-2,ASSSDPGHSNTGELF
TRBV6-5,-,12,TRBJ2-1,ASSYSTRPNEQF
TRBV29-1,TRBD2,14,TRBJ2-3,SVRGGGTFSTDTQY
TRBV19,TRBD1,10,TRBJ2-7,ASMNRGYEQY
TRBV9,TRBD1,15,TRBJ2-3,ASSATSRDRRTDTQY
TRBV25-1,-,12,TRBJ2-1,ASSTYRVDDEQF
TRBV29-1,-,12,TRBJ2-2,SVSPGAFTGELF
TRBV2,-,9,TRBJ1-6,ASRLRNPLH
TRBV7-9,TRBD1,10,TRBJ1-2,ASSIDREGYT
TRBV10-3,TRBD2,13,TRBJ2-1,AISDWSGGVYEQF
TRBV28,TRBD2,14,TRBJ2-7,ASSLFMREASYEQY
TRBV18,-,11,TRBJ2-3,ASSFAETDTQY
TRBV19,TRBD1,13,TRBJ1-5,ASSMGQGRRQPQH
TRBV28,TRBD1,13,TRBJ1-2,ASSTPDREIYGYT
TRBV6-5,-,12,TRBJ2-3,ASSYELSTDTQY
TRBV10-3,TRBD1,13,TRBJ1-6,AIRDRDGGNSPLH
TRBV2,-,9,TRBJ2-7,ASSALLEQY
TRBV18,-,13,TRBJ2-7,ASSPAGPGPYEQY
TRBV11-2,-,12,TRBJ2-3,ASSPGRRTDTQY
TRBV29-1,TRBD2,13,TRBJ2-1,SVRDYRGGNNEQF
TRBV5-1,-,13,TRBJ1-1,ASSLGAGTDTEAF
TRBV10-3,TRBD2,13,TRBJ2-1,AISDQTSGSNEQF
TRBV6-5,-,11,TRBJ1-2,ASSFAINYGYT
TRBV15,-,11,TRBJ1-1,ATSRDYTMEAF
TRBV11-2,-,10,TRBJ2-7,ASSSSLYEQY
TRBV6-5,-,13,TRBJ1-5,ASSYSGTSNQPQH
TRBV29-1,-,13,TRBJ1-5,SAGFRLHSNQPQH